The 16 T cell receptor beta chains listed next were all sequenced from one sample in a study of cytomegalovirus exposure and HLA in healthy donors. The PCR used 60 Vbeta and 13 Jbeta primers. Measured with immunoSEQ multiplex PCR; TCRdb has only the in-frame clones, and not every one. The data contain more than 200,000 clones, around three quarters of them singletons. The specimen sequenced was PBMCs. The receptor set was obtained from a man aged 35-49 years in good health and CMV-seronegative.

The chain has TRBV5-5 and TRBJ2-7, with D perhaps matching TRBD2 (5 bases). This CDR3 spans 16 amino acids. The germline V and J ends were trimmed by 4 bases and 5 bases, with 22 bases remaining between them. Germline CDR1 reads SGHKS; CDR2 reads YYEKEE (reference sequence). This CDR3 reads CASSVAGRFGVDEQYF. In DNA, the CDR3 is TGTGCCAGCAGCGTGGCTGGGCGGTTCGGGGTTGACGAGCAGTACTTC.

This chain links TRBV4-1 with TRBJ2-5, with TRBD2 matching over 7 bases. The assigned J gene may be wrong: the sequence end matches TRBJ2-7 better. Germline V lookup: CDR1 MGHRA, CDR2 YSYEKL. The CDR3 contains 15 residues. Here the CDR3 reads CASSQYPGGIREQYF. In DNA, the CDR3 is TGCGCCAGCAGCCAGTATCCGGGGGGTATTCGCGAGCAGTACTTC.

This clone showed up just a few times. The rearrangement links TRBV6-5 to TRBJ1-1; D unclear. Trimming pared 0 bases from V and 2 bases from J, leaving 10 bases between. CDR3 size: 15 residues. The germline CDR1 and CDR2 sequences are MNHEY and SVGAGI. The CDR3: CASSYSNQANTEAFF. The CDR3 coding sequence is TGTGCCAGCAGTTACTCGAATCAGGCAAACACTGAAGCTTTCTTT.

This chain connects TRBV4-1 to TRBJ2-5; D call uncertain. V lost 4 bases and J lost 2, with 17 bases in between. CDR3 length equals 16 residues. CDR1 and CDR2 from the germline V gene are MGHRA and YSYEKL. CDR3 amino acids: CASSPEHRIGQETQYF. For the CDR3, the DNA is TGCGCCAGCAGCCCGGAACACAGAATTGGACAAGAGACCCAGTACTTC.

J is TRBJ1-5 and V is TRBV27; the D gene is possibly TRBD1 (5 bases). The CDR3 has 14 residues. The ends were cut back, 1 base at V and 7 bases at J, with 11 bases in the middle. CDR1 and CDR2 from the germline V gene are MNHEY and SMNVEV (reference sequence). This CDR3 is CASSLWGGGQPQHF. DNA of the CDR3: TGTGCCAGCAGTTTATGGGGGGGTGGACAGCCCCAGCATTTT.

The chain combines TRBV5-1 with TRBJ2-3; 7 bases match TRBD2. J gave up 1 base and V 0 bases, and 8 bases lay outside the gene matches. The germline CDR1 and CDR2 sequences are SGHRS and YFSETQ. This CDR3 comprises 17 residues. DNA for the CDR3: TGCGCCAGCAGCTTGGGGGCCCTTGCGGGAGGCACAGATACGCAGTATTTT. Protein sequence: CASSLGALAGGTDTQYF.

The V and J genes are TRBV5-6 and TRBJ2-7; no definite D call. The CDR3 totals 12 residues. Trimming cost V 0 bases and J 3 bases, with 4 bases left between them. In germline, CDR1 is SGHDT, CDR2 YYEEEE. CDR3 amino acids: CASSLDGYEQYF. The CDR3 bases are TGTGCCAGCAGCTTGGACGGCTACGAGCAGTACTTC.

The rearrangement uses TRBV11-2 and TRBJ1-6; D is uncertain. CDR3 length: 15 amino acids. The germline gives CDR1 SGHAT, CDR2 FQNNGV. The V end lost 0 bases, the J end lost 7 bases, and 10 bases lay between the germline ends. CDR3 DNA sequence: TGTGCCAGCAGCTTAGAAGCAGGTGGGAATTCACCCCTCCACTTT. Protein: CASSLEAGGNSPLHF.

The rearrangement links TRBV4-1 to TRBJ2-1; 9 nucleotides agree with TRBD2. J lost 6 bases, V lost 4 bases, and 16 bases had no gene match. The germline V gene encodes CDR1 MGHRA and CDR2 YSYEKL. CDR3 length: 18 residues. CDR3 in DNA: TGCGCCAGCAGCCTCCTAAAGGTCGGGACGACTAGCGGCAATGAGCAGTTCTTC. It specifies CASSLLKVGTTSGNEQFF.

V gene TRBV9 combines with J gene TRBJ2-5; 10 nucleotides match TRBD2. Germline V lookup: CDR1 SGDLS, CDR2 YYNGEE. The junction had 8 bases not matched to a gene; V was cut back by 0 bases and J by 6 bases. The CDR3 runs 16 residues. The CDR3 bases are TGTGCCAGCAGCGTAGCGCAGCGGGGGGGCTTAAAGACCCAGTACTTC. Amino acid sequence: CASSVAQRGGLKTQYF.

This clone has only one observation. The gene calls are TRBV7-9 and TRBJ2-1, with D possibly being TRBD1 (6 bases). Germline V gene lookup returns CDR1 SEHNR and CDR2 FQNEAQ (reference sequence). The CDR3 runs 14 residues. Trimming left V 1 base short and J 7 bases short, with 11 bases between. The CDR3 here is CASSLGQGLNEQFF. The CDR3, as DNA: TGTGCCAGCAGCTTAGGCCAGGGGCTAAATGAGCAGTTCTTC.

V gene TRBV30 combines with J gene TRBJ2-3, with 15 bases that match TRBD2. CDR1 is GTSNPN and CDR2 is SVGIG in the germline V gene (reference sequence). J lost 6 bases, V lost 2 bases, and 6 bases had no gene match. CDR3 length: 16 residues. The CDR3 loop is CAWSLGLAGGPDTQYF. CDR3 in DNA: TGTGCCTGGAGTCTTGGACTAGCGGGAGGGCCGGATACGCAGTATTTT.

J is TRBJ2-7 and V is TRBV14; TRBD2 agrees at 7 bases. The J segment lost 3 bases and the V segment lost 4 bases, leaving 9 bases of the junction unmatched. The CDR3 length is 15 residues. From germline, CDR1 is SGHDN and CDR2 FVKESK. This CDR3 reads CASSPGGGFVYEQYF. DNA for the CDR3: TGTGCCAGCAGCCCAGGCGGGGGTTTTGTCTACGAGCAGTACTTC.

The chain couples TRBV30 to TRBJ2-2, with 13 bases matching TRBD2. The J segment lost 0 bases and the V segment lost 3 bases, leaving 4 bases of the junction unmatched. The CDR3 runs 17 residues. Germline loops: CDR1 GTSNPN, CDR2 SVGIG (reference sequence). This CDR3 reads CAWSATSGRSNTGELFF. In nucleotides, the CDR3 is TGTGCCTGGAGCGCGACTAGCGGGAGGTCGAACACCGGGGAGCTGTTTTTT.

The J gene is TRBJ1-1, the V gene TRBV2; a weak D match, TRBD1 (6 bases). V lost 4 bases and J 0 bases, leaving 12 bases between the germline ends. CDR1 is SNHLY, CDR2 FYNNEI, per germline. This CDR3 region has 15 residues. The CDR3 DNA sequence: TGTGCCAGCAGTGTTCGGGGGGGCATGAACACTGAAGCTTTCTTT. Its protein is CASSVRGGMNTEAFF.

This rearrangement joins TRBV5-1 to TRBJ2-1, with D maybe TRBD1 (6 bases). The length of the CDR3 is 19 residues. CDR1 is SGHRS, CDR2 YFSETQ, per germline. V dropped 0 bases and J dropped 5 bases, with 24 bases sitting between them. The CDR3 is CASSLEGQSEYFGHNEQFF. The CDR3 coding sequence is TGCGCCAGCAGCTTGGAAGGACAGTCAGAGTATTTTGGGCACAATGAGCAGTTCTTC.